The 27 T cell receptor beta chains below all came from one sample that was sequenced in a study of OX40 agonist ivuxolimab in advanced cancers. Repertoires were generated with immunoSEQ multiplex PCR, while TCRdb's copy carries only in-frame clones and drops some. The sample contains around 71,000 clones, around 87% of which appear only once. The sample in question was CD4+ or CD8+ T cells sorted from blood, obtained in a trial of the OX40 agonist ivuxolimab. The receptors come from an adult with an advanced solid tumor such as melanoma, head and neck, liver or kidney cancer.

The sample holds one count of this clone. V is TRBV5-6 and J is TRBJ1-1; 7 positions agree with TRBD1. The V segment lost 2 bases and the J segment 5 bases; nucleotides outside the gene matches: 6. The length of the CDR3 is 14 residues. CDR1 is SGHDT, CDR2 YYEEEE, per germline. CDR3 loop: CASSLNRGRTEAFF. CDR3 DNA sequence: TGTGCCAGCAGCTTAAACAGGGGAAGGACTGAAGCTTTCTTT.

DNA of the CDR3: TGTGCCATCAGTGGGACAGGGGTCGAGCAGTACTTC. It is translated as CAISGTGVEQYF. The chain combines TRBV10-3 with TRBJ2-7; 9 nucleotides line up with TRBD1. Germline CDR1 is ENHRY and CDR2 is SYGVKD. The CDR3 extends over 12 amino acids. V lost 4 bases, J lost 6 bases, and 1 base stayed unmatched.

This chain uses TRBV18 with TRBJ1-5, with a weak D call TRBD1 (5 bases). Germline CDR1 reads KGHSH; CDR2 reads LQKENI. V was clipped by 6 bases and J by 2 bases, with 14 bases between them. This CDR3 has 15 residues. The DNA of the CDR3 is TGTGCCAGCTCCCCCGGATTCAGGGGCAATCAGCCCCAGCATTTT. Translating gives CASSPGFRGNQPQHF.

The chain has TRBV19 and TRBJ1-2; a weak D match, TRBD1 (6 bases). This CDR3 is built from 18 residues. V gave up 5 bases and J gave up 4 bases, with 26 bases separating them. Germline V gene sequence: CDR1 LNHDA, CDR2 SQIVND (reference sequence). CDR3 in amino acids: CASSLALDSGWSGYGYTF. Here the CDR3 DNA reads TGTGCCAGTAGTCTAGCATTGGACAGTGGATGGAGTGGCTATGGCTACACCTTC.

The V call is TRBV27, the J call TRBJ2-7; TRBD1 matches at 8 bases. This CDR3 comprises 14 residues. Trimming at V came to 3 bases and at J to 4 bases, leaving 5 bases not matched to a gene. Germline CDR1 is MNHEY and CDR2 is SMNVEV (reference sequence). CDR3 residues: CASSLRTGYYEQYF. The CDR3 bases are TGTGCCAGCAGTTTGAGGACAGGGTATTACGAGCAGTACTTC.

The gene calls are TRBV5-4 and TRBJ2-7, with TRBD2 matching 13 bases. In germline, CDR1 is SGHNT, CDR2 YYREEE (reference sequence). This CDR3 has 15 amino acids. J lost 4 bases, V lost 4 bases, and 5 bases had no gene match. The DNA for the CDR3 is TGTGCCAGCAGCCGGCAACTAGCGGGAGGGTACGAGCAGTACTTC. Amino acids: CASSRQLAGGYEQYF.

This sequence joins TRBV11-3 and TRBJ2-7; maybe TRBD1 (6 bases). The V gene's germline CDR1 is SGHNT and CDR2 YENEEA. V was clipped by 5 bases and J by 1 base, with 15 bases between them. The CDR3 contains 15 residues. CDR3 amino acids: CASSPNRVGSYEQYF. The CDR3 DNA reads TGTGCCAGCAGCCCCAACAGGGTAGGATCCTACGAGCAGTACTTC.

This clone was seen once. The gene calls are TRBV6-5 and TRBJ2-7; no definite D call. With 5 bases removed from V and 7 bases from J, the gap between germline ends came to 9 bases. This CDR3 is built from 11 residues. Germline CDR1 and CDR2: MNHEY and SVGAGI. The CDR3 DNA is TGTGCCAGCAGTAACTTGGGGGAGCAGTACTTC. This codes for CASSNLGEQYF.

This clone was seen a handful of times. The rearrangement joins TRBV5-1 to TRBJ2-2; D is uncertain. The CDR3 consists of 16 residues. Per the germline V gene, CDR1 is SGHRS and CDR2 is YFSETQ. V shed 4 bases and J shed 0 bases, with 13 bases lying between them. The CDR3 loop reads CASSLVGQPNTGELFF. The CDR3 DNA reads TGCGCCAGCAGCCTCGTAGGCCAACCGAACACCGGGGAGCTGTTTTTT.

This clone occurred once. The V and J genes are TRBV5-1 and TRBJ2-5; either TRBD1 or TRBD2 may supply D (6 bases each). The V gene lost 5 bases and the J gene lost 5 bases, with 22 bases spanning the gap. Per the germline V gene, CDR1 is SGHRS and CDR2 is YFSETQ. The CDR3 is 16 residues long. Written as DNA, the CDR3 is TGCGCCAGCAGTTCCACTTGGGGGGCGGGCGAGGAGACCCAGTACTTC. It is translated as CASSSTWGAGEETQYF.

The chain combines TRBV28 with TRBJ1-6; tentative D call: TRBD1 (5 bases). CDR3 length: 12 residues. Germline CDR1 is MDHEN and CDR2 is SYDVKM. The DNA for the CDR3 is TGTGCTGAGGGGATGGATAATTCACCCCTCCACTTT. Protein: CAEGMDNSPLHF.

This clone was seen only once. In nucleotides, the CDR3 is TGTGCCAGCAGTGAAGTCCGGGCTCCGGAGCCCCAGCATTTT. Translation gives CASSEVRAPEPQHF. The V call is TRBV6-1, the J call TRBJ1-5, with D hard to call. V was clipped by 1 base and J by 8 bases, with 12 bases between them. CDR3 length: 14 residues. CDR1 is MNHNS and CDR2 is SASEGT in the germline V gene.

V is TRBV27 and J is TRBJ2-1; 10 nucleotides match TRBD2. This CDR3 comprises 15 residues. Germline V lookup: CDR1 MNHEY, CDR2 SMNVEV (reference sequence). Trimming cost V 4 bases and J 4 bases; bases outside gene matches: 4. This CDR3 reads CASSSSGSTYNEQFF. In DNA, the CDR3 is TGTGCCAGCAGTTCTAGCGGGAGCACGTACAATGAGCAGTTCTTC.

This clone was detected once. In the same sample, other DNA sequences code for this CDR3. The V call is TRBV7-2, the J call TRBJ2-7, with D perhaps matching TRBD2 (6 bases). The CDR3 has 14 amino acids. V was cut by 5 bases and J by 2 bases, with 13 bases left in between. The germline gives CDR1 SGHTA, CDR2 FQGNSA. CDR3 protein: CASSPRDPTYEQYF. The CDR3 nucleotides are TGTGCCAGCAGCCCGCGGGACCCAACCTACGAGCAGTACTTC. The full variable domain, rest sourced from reference TRBV7-2 and TRBJ2-7, is GAGVSQSPSNKVTEKGKDVELRCDPISGHTALYWYRQSLGQGLEFLIYFQGNSAPDKSGLPSDRFSAERTGGSVSTLTIQRTQQEDSAVYLCASSPRDPTYEQYFGPGTRLTVT.

This chain links TRBV11-3 with TRBJ2-3, with 11 positions matching TRBD1. The trim removed 5 bases at V and 4 bases at J, leaving 8 bases unmatched. The CDR3 is 16 residues long. The V gene's germline CDR1 is SGHNT and CDR2 YENEEA. The CDR3 is CASSPGGQGVADTQYF. CDR3 nucleotide sequence: TGTGCCAGCAGCCCCGGGGGACAGGGGGTTGCAGATACGCAGTATTTT.

This clone qualifies as medium-sized. CDR3 residues: CASSSAGAGRDYGYTF. The CDR3 DNA is TGTGCCAGCAGCTCGGCCGGTGCAGGCAGGGACTATGGCTACACCTTC. The J gene is TRBJ1-2, the V gene TRBV7-9; weak D call: TRBD1 (5 bases). The CDR3 consists of 16 residues. Germline loops: CDR1 SEHNR, CDR2 FQNEAQ (reference sequence). Trimming cost V 4 bases and J 3 bases, with 18 bases left between them.

This clone occurred once. The V and J genes are TRBV29-1 and TRBJ1-5; D ambiguous. CDR3 length: 13 residues. Germline CDR1 and CDR2: SQVTM and ANQGSEA. V shed 4 bases and J shed 0 bases, with 7 bases lying between them. The CDR3 reads CSVGEASNQPQHF. In DNA, the CDR3 is TGCAGCGTTGGGGAGGCTAGCAATCAGCCCCAGCATTTT.

This chain links TRBV27 with TRBJ2-5; 8 bases match TRBD2. The CDR3 has 15 residues. Germline CDR1 and CDR2: MNHEY and SMNVEV (reference sequence). The J segment lost 2 bases and the V segment lost 3 bases, leaving 5 bases of the junction unmatched. The CDR3 region is CASSFPGLVQETQYF. As DNA, the CDR3 is TGTGCCAGCAGTTTCCCGGGACTAGTTCAAGAGACCCAGTACTTC.

The V call is TRBV18, the J call TRBJ2-7; possibly TRBD2 for D (5 bases). CDR1 is KGHSH and CDR2 is LQKENI in the germline V gene. There are 16 residues in the CDR3. Trimming took 0 bases from V and 6 from J, leaving 18 bases between them. The chain's CDR3 is CASSPPSHFEGAEQYF. Written as DNA, the CDR3 is TGTGCCAGCTCACCACCGAGTCACTTTGAGGGTGCCGAGCAGTACTTC.

The chain joins TRBV6-6 to TRBJ2-7; 7 nucleotides match TRBD1. The germline CDR1 and CDR2 sequences are MNHNY and SVGAGI (reference sequence). This CDR3 spans 13 amino acids. J was trimmed by 4 bases and V by 6 bases; bases with no gene match: 6. CDR3 in DNA: TGTGCCAGCAGCCCGGGACAGCAATACGAGCAGTACTTC. Translated, it gives CASSPGQQYEQYF.

This chain links TRBV14 with TRBJ1-1; 9 bases fit TRBD1. The CDR3 is 15 residues long. V dropped 0 bases and J dropped 5; count of bases not matched to a gene: 4. CDR1 SGHDN and CDR2 FVKESK come from the germline V gene. In nucleotides, the CDR3 is TGTGCCAGCAGCCAAGATGGACAGGGGAGAACTGAAGCTTTCTTT. Encoded protein: CASSQDGQGRTEAFF.

This chain connects TRBV28 to TRBJ2-3, with D hard to call. The CDR3 length is 11 residues. The germline V gene encodes CDR1 MDHEN and CDR2 SYDVKM. V was clipped by 10 bases and J by 7 bases, with 12 bases between them. The CDR3 DNA follows: TGTGCCACTTCGGCTCCTAATACGCAGTATTTT. This codes for CATSAPNTQYF.

The rearrangement links TRBV11-3 to TRBJ1-1; tentative D call: TRBD1 (6 bases). The germline CDR1 and CDR2 sequences are SGHNT and YENEEA. The CDR3 contains 15 residues. Trimming stripped 1 base from V and 0 bases from J, with 9 bases between. CDR3 residues: CASSLGQGMNTEAFF. The DNA of the CDR3 is TGTGCCAGCAGCTTAGGCCAGGGGATGAACACTGAAGCTTTCTTT.

This clone occurred a few times. This chain connects TRBV7-2 to TRBJ2-3; D tentatively fits TRBD1 or TRBD2 (5 bases each). Between the trimmed V and J ends, which lost 5 bases and 5 bases, there was a span of 17 bases. The CDR3 consists of 15 residues. Germline CDR1 is SGHTA and CDR2 is FQGNSA. CDR3 in amino acids: CASSVSGFGGDTQYF. CDR3 sequence (DNA): TGTGCCAGCAGCGTCAGCGGTTTTGGGGGAGATACGCAGTATTTT.

The rearrangement uses TRBV7-2 and TRBJ2-3, with 7 bases matching TRBD2. Trimming removed 0 bases from V and 5 bases from J; junction bases left unmatched: 8. The germline CDR1 and CDR2 sequences are SGHTA and FQGNSA. The CDR3 is 16 amino acids. CDR3 coding DNA: TGTGCCAGCAGCTTAGCGGGAGGGCCTGCGGGAGATACGCAGTATTTT. It is translated as CASSLAGGPAGDTQYF. The whole variable domain, filled in from reference TRBV7-2 and TRBJ2-3, reads GAGVSQSPSNKVTEKGKDVELRCDPISGHTALYWYRQSLGQGLEFLIYFQGNSAPDKSGLPSDRFSAERTGGSVSTLTIQRTQQEDSAVYLCASSLAGGPAGDTQYFGPGTRLTVL.

V is TRBV19 and J is TRBJ2-3; no clear D gene. V was cut by 6 bases and J by 6 bases, with 16 bases left in between. The CDR3 is 14 residues long. Germline V CDR1 and CDR2: LNHDA, SQIVND (reference sequence). The CDR3 sequence is CASSQHGKRDTQYF. The CDR3 nucleotides read TGTGCCAGTAGCCAACATGGAAAGAGGGATACGCAGTATTTT.

This clone has a handful of counts. This rearrangement joins TRBV7-8 to TRBJ1-4, with D possibly matching TRBD1 (6 bases). CDR3 size: 14 residues. V shed 5 bases and J shed 6 bases, with 13 bases lying between them. The germline V gene has CDR1 SGHVS and CDR2 FQNEAQ. Written as DNA, the CDR3 is TGTGCCAGCAGCCTTCCGGGACAATATGAAAAACTGTTTTTT. Encoded protein: CASSLPGQYEKLFF.